The entry below describes one T cell receptor (beta chain). The data stem from a study of blood T cell repertoires in COVID-19. The method was immunoSEQ multiplex PCR; TCRdb's version includes in-frame clones alone and lacks a portion of them. The sample consists of a few hundred thousand clones, roughly 86% of them appearing once. Trimming stripped 5 bases from V and 0 bases from J, with 13 bases between. CDR1 and CDR2 from the germline V gene are MNHEY and SVGEGT. This CDR3 comprises 15 residues. The chain carries TRBV6-2 or TRBV6-3 and TRBJ1-2; tentatively, D is TRBD1 (6 bases). Input material: peripheral blood. The receptor comes from a man between 60 and 70 years old with acute or convalescent COVID-19. CDR3: CASSPLRTANYGYTF. In DNA form, the CDR3 reads TGTGCCAGCAGTCCCCTACGGACAGCTAACTATGGCTACACCTTC.